This record concerns one T cell receptor (beta chain) sequence. It has no known antigen specificity. This may stem from a read error, because a much larger clone lies one nucleotide away. This sample was taken from a study of T cells in Graves' hyperthyroidism and ophthalmopathy (dated by TCRdb to between 2018 and 2021). In terms of the full investigation: Peripheral blood was sampled at the time of initial diagnosis, prior to any treatment. A discovery cohort of 95 to 100 patients, 43 with Graves' ophthalmopathy and under 60 with stable Graves' hyperthyroidism, was used to find distinguishing TCR V-J signatures. Whether ophthalmopathy could be predicted prospectively was tested in an independent validation cohort made up of fewer than 20 hyperthyroidism patients plus 17 patients who later progressed to ophthalmopathy. For training and testing, the 100 or so patients in the discovery cohort were randomly divided in a 7:3 ratio. In addition, the study compared T-cell repertoires in thyroid tissue and in blood from several Graves' hyperthyroidism patients. After blood sampling, hyperthyroidism patients were treated with methimazole at a starting dose of 30 mg daily, and ophthalmopathy patients were treated with high-dose intravenous methylprednisolone. The paper reports TCR Vbeta CDR3 sequencing of more than 120 peripheral blood samples: fewer than 50 ophthalmopathy, about 75 hyperthyroidism and around 17 progressor patients.

The TCR beta CDR3 regions were amplified from RNA transcripts. The TCR CDR3 was subjected to a first round of RT-PCR using the HTBI primer set and the Qiagen OneStep RT-PCR kit. The libraries were constructed in a second round of multiplex PCR and then size-selected and purified. The libraries were sequenced on an Illumina HiSeq2000 using paired-end 100 bp reads. The original methods were these. SOAPnuke was used to process the raw data, with reads discarded if the reads contained adapters or uncalled bases, had a mean Phred below 15, or lacked an exact constant-primer or identifier match. COPE v1.2.5 was used to merge the high-quality paired reads, and each unique nucleotide sequence was defined as a clonotype. Clonotypes were aligned to IMGT TRBV, TRBD and TRBJ reference segments using MiTCR v1.1. Only V-J combinations with frequency above 0.0001, covering approximately 99% of repertoires, were analysed. A TCS score was defined as the ratio between F50 (clonal expansion) and ExV (chaos), using BLOSUM62-based TCRdist between CDR3 peptides within each V-J. Welch's t-statistics and random forest reduced 500 to 550 V-J features to about 13, which were used in a naive Bayes classifier (R e1071). TCRdb reprocessing: public reads trimmed at Q25 with fastp, clones called with MiXCR, in-frame beta chains kept. Rows merge per CDR3 protein into single entries with the most common DNA and genes. The V and J calls, along with clone size, are taken from TCRdb and not from the paper's own processing. This sample lists 360,000 or so distinct CDR3 sequences; about 15% were detected once. The ten largest clones represent roughly a fifth of the sample.

General conclusions and limits of the study: No statistical method was used to set the sample size in advance, and investigators knew the group allocation. In validation, the model predicted progression to ophthalmopathy with approximately 71% sensitivity and around 72% specificity, a median of 6.5 months before onset. Ophthalmopathy was separated from stable hyperthyroidism by a 13 V-J signature model, with about 86% sensitivity and approximately 81% specificity obtained in cross-validation and 80%/75% obtained in testing. Most expanded thyroid clonotypes (frequency above 0.001) were also found in blood, which suggests that blood repertoires may mirror thyroid immune responses.

In the ophthalmopathy patients, disease was moderately to severely active, with a Clinical Activity Score of 3 or more, a NOSPECS grade of 4 or more, and a duration of less than 3 months. Patients with uncontrolled infections, other autoimmune diseases, pregnancy or lactation were excluded. Diagnoses relied on clinical symptoms, serum thyroxine and TRAb, thyroid ultrasound and orbital computed tomography. PBMCs were isolated from 7.5 to 10 ml of fresh peripheral blood by Ficoll-Paque density gradient centrifugation. Total RNA was extracted using Trizol reagent, and RNA quality was assessed on an Agilent 2100 Bioanalyzer. Sequencing input: blood. The clonotype originates from a woman aged 60-75 years with Graves' ophthalmopathy.

The sequenced DNA is TGTGCCAGCAGCTCCCCGACTAGCGGGAGTTCCTACGAGCGGTACTTC. This is translated as CASSSPTSGSSYERYF. The rearranged segments are TRBV7-6 and TRBJ2-7; 12 central bases correspond to TRBD2. CDR1 and CDR2 were assigned from the germline V gene as SGHVS and FNYEAQ. Spanning cysteine to phenylalanine, the CDR3 consists of 16 amino acids. The sequence is cut down to CDR3 DNA, 48 bases in frame from base 1.